What follows describes a single T cell receptor beta chain. Its target is unknown. After removal of 3 bases from V and 8 bases from J, the junction contained 14 bases not matched to a gene. The CDR3 spans 15 residues. CDR1 and CDR2 from the germline V gene are DFQATT and SNEGSKA (reference sequence). The data belong to a study of CD8 T cells in ankylosing spondylitis. Points from the study as a whole: Typical of ankylosing spondylitis blood, it appeared, was a TCR beta motif of several highly homologous variants. The disease-linked clones had a CD8+ phenotype and low blood frequencies.

Scientists made TCR beta libraries using quantitative 5'-RACE with molecular barcodes. Each CDR3 protein gets one entry after TCRdb re-called the 5' RACE reads with MiXCR. Of over 600,000 distinct CDR3 sequences in the sample, under 20% are singletons; the top ten hold over 15%. This TCR was sampled from a male donor with ankylosing spondylitis. The chain carries TRBV20-1 and TRBJ1-2, with 8 positions matching TRBD1. The specimen was blood, either unsorted or a sorted T cell fraction (not recorded which). The CDR3 region is CSASVTGRGQEGYTF. CDR3 bases: TGCAGTGCTAGTGTCACGGGCAGGGGGCAGGAGGGCTACACCTTC.